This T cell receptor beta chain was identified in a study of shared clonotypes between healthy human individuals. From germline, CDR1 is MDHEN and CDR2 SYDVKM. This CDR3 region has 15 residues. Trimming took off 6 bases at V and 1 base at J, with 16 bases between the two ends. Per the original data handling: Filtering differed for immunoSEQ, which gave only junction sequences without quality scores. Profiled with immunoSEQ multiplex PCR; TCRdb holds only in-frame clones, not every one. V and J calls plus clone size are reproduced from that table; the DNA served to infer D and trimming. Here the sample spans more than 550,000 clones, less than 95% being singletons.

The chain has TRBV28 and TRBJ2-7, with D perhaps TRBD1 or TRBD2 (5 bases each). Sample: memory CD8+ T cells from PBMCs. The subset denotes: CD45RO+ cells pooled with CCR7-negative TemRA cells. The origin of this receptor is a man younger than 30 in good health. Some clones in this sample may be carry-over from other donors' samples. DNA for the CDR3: TGTGCCAGCAGCCTGGGACCTTCACCTTCCTACGAGCAGTACTTC. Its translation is CASSLGPSPSYEQYF. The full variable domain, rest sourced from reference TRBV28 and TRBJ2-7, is DVKVTQSSRYLVKRTGEKVFLECVQDMDHENMFWYRQDPGLGLRLIYFSYDVKMKEKGDIPEGYSVSREKKERFSLILESASTNQTSMYLCASSLGPSPSYEQYFGPGTRLTVT.